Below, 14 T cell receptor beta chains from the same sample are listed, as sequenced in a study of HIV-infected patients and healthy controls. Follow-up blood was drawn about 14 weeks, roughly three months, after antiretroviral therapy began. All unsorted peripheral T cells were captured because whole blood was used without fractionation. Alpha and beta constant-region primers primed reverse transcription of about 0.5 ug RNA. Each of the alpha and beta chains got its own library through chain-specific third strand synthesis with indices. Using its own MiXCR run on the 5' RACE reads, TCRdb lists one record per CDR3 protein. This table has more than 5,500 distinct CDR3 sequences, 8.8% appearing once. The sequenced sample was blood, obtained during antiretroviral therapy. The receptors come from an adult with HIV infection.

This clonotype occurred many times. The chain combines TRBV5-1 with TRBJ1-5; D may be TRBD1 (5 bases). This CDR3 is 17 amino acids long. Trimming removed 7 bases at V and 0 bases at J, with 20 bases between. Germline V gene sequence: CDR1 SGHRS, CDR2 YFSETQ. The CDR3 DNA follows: TGCGCCAGCGGCCGGGGACGGACGGTCGATAGCAATCAGCCCCAGCATTTT. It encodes CASGRGRTVDSNQPQHF.

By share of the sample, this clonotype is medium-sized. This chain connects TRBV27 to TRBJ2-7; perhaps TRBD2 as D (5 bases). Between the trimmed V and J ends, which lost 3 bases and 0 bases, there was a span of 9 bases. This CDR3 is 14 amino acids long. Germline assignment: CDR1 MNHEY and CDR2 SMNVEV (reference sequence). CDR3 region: CASSFPGSSYEQYF. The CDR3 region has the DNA TGTGCCAGCAGTTTTCCGGGAAGCTCCTACGAGCAGTACTTC.

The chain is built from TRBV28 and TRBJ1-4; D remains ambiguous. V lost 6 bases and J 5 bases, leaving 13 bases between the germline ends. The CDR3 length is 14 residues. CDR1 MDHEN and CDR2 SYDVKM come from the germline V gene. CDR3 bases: TGTGCCAGCAGCCCGGACGTTTGGAATGAAAAACTGTTTTTT. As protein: CASSPDVWNEKLFF. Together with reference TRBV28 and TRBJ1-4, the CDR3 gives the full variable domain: DVKVTQSSRYLVKRTGEKVFLECVQDMDHENMFWYRQDPGLGLRLIYFSYDVKMKEKGDIPEGYSVSREKKERFSLILESASTNQTSMYLCASSPDVWNEKLFFGSGTQLSVL.

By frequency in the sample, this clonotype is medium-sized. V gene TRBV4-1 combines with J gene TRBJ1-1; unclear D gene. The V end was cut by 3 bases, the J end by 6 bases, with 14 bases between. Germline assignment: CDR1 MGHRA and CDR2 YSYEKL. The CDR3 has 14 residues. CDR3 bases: TGCGCCAGCAGCCACCGTGCGCAGTCCCCTGAAGCTTTCTTT. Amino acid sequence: CASSHRAQSPEAFF.

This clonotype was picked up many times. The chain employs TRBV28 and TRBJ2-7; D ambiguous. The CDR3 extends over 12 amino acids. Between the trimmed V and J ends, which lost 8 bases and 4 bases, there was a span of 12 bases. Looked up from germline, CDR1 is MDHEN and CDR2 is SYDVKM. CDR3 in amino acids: CASRPTAYEQYF. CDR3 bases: TGTGCCAGCCGGCCCACAGCGTACGAGCAGTACTTC. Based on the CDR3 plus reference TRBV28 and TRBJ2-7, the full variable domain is DVKVTQSSRYLVKRTGEKVFLECVQDMDHENMFWYRQDPGLGLRLIYFSYDVKMKEKGDIPEGYSVSREKKERFSLILESASTNQTSMYLCASRPTAYEQYFGPGTRLTVT.

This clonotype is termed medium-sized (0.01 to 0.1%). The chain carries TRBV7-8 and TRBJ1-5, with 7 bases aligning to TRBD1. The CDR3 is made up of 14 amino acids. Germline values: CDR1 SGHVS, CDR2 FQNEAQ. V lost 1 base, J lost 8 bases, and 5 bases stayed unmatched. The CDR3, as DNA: TGTGCCAGCAGCTTAGGAGGGGGCGAAAAGCCCCAGCATTTT. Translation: CASSLGGGEKPQHF. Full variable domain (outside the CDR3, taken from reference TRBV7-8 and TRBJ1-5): GAGVSQSPRYKVAKRGQDVALRCDPISGHVSLFWYQQALGQGPEFLTYFQNEAQLDKSGLPSDRFFAERPEGSVSTLKIQRTQQEDSAVYLCASSLGGGEKPQHFGDGTRLSIL.

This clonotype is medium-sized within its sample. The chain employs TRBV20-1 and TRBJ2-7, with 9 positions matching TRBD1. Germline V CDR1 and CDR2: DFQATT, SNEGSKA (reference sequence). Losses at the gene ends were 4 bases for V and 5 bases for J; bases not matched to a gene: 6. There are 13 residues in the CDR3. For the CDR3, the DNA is TGCAGTGCTATAGGGGACAGGGCCCACGAGCAGTACTTC. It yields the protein CSAIGDRAHEQYF.

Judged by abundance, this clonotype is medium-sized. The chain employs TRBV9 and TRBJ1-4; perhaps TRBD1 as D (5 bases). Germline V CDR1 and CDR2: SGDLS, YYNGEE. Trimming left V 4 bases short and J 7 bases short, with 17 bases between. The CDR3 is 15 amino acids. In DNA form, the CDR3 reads TGTGCCAGCAGCCCACACGACAGTGAGATTGAAAAACTGTTTTTT. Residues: CASSPHDSEIEKLFF.

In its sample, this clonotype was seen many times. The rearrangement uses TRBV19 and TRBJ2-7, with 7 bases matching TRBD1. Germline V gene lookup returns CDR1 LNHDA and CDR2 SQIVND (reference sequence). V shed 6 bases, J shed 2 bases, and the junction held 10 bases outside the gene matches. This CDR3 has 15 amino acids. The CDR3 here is CASSPGPTGTYEQYF. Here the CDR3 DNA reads TGTGCCAGTAGCCCAGGGCCGACAGGGACCTACGAGCAGTACTTC.

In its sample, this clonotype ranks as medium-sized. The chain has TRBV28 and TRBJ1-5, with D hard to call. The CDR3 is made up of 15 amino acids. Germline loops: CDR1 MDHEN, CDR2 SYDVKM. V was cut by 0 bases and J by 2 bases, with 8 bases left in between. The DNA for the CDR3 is TGTGCCAGCAGTTTATGCCGGTTATGCAATCAGCCCCAGCATTTT. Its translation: CASSLCRLCNQPQHF.

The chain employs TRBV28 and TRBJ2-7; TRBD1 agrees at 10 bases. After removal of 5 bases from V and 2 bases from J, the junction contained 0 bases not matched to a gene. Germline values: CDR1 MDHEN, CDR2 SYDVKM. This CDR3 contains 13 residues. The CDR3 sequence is CASSDRGPYEQYF. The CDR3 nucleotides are TGTGCCAGCAGTGACAGGGGGCCCTACGAGCAGTACTTC.

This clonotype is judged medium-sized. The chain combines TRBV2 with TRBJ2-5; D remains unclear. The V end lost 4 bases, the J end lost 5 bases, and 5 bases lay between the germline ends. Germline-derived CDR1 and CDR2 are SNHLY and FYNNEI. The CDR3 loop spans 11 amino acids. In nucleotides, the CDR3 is TGTGCCAGCAGTGTTACGGAGACCCAGTACTTC. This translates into CASSVTETQYF.

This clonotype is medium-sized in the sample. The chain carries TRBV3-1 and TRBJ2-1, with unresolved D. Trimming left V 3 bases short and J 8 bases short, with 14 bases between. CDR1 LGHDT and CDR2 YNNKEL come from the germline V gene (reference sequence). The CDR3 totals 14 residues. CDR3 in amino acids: CASSHGMETDEQFF. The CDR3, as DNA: TGTGCCAGCAGCCATGGGATGGAGACCGATGAGCAGTTCTTC.

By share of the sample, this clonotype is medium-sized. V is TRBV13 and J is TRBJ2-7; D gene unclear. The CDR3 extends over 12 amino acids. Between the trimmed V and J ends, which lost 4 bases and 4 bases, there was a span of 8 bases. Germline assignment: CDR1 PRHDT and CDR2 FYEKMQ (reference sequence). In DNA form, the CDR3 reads TGTGCCAGCAGCTCGGACCGATACGAGCAGTACTTC. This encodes CASSSDRYEQYF.